This is a list of T cell receptor beta chains from one sample in a study of blood T cell repertoires in COVID-19. Libraries were prepared by immunoSEQ multiplex PCR; TCRdb keeps only in-frame clonotypes and omits some of them. The data contain hundreds of thousands of clones, around 83% of them singletons. Sequenced material: peripheral blood. These receptors all come from a man of 80 years or more with acute or convalescent COVID-19. Each CDR3 is given with its conserved first and last residue. The order of the fields is CDR3 protein, CDR3 DNA, clone size, J gene, V gene, D gene. The D gene is left open where the match is weak. A clone size is listed for some rows: how often the clone was seen (once, few, many), or a class if it is expanded.

cdr3_aa: CASRTGEKDQPQHF
cdr3_nt: TGTGCCAGCAGAACCGGGGAGAAGGATCAGCCCCAGCATTTT
clone_size: -
j_call: TRBJ1-5
v_call: TRBV28
d_call: -

cdr3_aa: CASTAPGYTEAFF
cdr3_nt: TGCGCCAGCACCGCGCCGGGGTACACTGAAGCTTTCTTT
clone_size: few
j_call: TRBJ1-1
v_call: TRBV5-1
d_call: -

cdr3_aa: CAWRPQDREAREQYF
cdr3_nt: TGTGCCTGGAGACCCCAGGACAGGGAGGCGAGGGAGCAGTACTTC
clone_size: -
j_call: TRBJ2-7
v_call: TRBV30
d_call: TRBD1

cdr3_aa: CASSGLPRGGEAFF
cdr3_nt: TGTGCCAGCAGCGGACTTCCGAGGGGAGGGGAAGCTTTCTTT
clone_size: -
j_call: TRBJ1-1
v_call: TRBV9
d_call: -

cdr3_aa: CASQRAGDQGLNEQFF
cdr3_nt: TGTGCCAGCCAACGGGCGGGAGATCAGGGCCTCAATGAGCAGTTCTTC
clone_size: -
j_call: TRBJ2-1
v_call: TRBV3-1/TRBV3-2
d_call: TRBD2

cdr3_aa: CASSLQGGETEAFF
cdr3_nt: TGTGCCAGCAGCTTACAGGGAGGAGAGACTGAAGCTTTCTTT
clone_size: -
j_call: TRBJ1-1
v_call: TRBV11-3
d_call: -

cdr3_aa: CASSPGLLSGDIQYF
cdr3_nt: TGTGCCAGCAGCCCTGGCCTCTTATCGGGGGACATTCAGTACTTC
clone_size: -
j_call: TRBJ2-4
v_call: TRBV3-1/TRBV3-2
d_call: -

cdr3_aa: CASSHPDRTYEQYF
cdr3_nt: TGTGCCAGCAGCCATCCCGACAGAACCTACGAGCAGTACTTC
clone_size: -
j_call: TRBJ2-7
v_call: TRBV4-2
d_call: -

cdr3_aa: CASSFGLTGRAYEQYF
cdr3_nt: TGTGCCAGCAGTTTTGGGCTTACAGGGAGGGCCTACGAGCAGTACTTC
clone_size: -
j_call: TRBJ2-7
v_call: TRBV28
d_call: -

cdr3_aa: CASSLDRGGRADNEQFF
cdr3_nt: TGCGCCAGCAGCTTGGATCGCGGCGGGAGGGCCGACAATGAGCAGTTCTTC
clone_size: -
j_call: TRBJ2-1
v_call: TRBV5-1
d_call: TRBD2

cdr3_aa: CAWNGPEGIQYF
cdr3_nt: TGTGCCTGGAACGGTCCAGAGGGCATTCAGTACTTC
clone_size: -
j_call: TRBJ2-4
v_call: TRBV30
d_call: -

cdr3_aa: CASSYTRTTSYNEQFF
cdr3_nt: TGTGCCAGCAGTTATACTAGAACAACCTCCTACAATGAGCAGTTCTTC
clone_size: -
j_call: TRBJ2-1
v_call: TRBV6-5
d_call: -

cdr3_aa: CSASPGTGVEGLYGYTF
cdr3_nt: TGCAGTGCAAGTCCCGGGACAGGGGTGGAGGGCCTATATGGCTACACCTTC
clone_size: -
j_call: TRBJ1-2
v_call: TRBV20-1
d_call: TRBD1

cdr3_aa: CASSSGDSYGYTF
cdr3_nt: TGTGCCAGCAGCTCCGGGGACAGTTATGGCTACACCTTC
clone_size: once
j_call: TRBJ1-2
v_call: TRBV7-9
d_call: TRBD1

cdr3_aa: CSASSVLNTEAFF
cdr3_nt: TGCAGTGCTAGTTCGGTCTTGAACACTGAAGCTTTCTTT
clone_size: -
j_call: TRBJ1-1
v_call: TRBV20-1
d_call: -

cdr3_aa: CASSTGLSNQPQHF
cdr3_nt: TGTGCCAGTAGTACAGGTCTTAGCAATCAGCCCCAGCATTTT
clone_size: -
j_call: TRBJ1-5
v_call: TRBV19
d_call: -

cdr3_aa: CASSTASGSYEQYF
cdr3_nt: TGTGCCAGCAGCACCGCTAGCGGGAGCTACGAGCAGTACTTC
clone_size: -
j_call: TRBJ2-7
v_call: TRBV5-4
d_call: TRBD2

cdr3_aa: CASSPRTRMYEQYF
cdr3_nt: TGTGCCAGCTCACCTCGGACTAGGATGTACGAGCAGTACTTC
clone_size: -
j_call: TRBJ2-7
v_call: TRBV18
d_call: TRBD2

cdr3_aa: CASSLGQGNNEQYF
cdr3_nt: TGCGCCAGCAGCCTCGGACAGGGGAATAACGAGCAGTACTTC
clone_size: -
j_call: TRBJ2-7
v_call: TRBV5-1
d_call: TRBD1

cdr3_aa: CASGRGEGMDTEAFF
cdr3_nt: TGCGCCAGCGGCCGTGGTGAGGGCATGGACACTGAAGCTTTCTTT
clone_size: -
j_call: TRBJ1-1
v_call: TRBV5-1
d_call: -

cdr3_aa: CASTAGNKGYTF
cdr3_nt: TGTGCCAGTACGGCAGGGAACAAAGGCTACACCTTC
clone_size: -
j_call: TRBJ1-2
v_call: TRBV19
d_call: -

cdr3_aa: CATSGLAGGAGELFF
cdr3_nt: TGTGCCACCAGCGGACTAGCGGGGGGGGCCGGGGAGCTGTTTTTT
clone_size: -
j_call: TRBJ2-2
v_call: TRBV24-1
d_call: TRBD2

cdr3_aa: CASSQGQGLGNEQFF
cdr3_nt: TGTGCCAGCAGCCAGGGACAGGGTCTTGGCAATGAGCAGTTCTTC
clone_size: -
j_call: TRBJ2-1
v_call: TRBV5-4
d_call: TRBD1

cdr3_aa: CASSQGLGASQPQHF
cdr3_nt: TGTGCCAGCAGCCAGGGTCTGGGGGCAAGTCAGCCCCAGCATTTT
clone_size: -
j_call: TRBJ1-5
v_call: TRBV28
d_call: -

cdr3_aa: CASRITGPGPQHF
cdr3_nt: TGTGCCAGCCGAATAACAGGCCCCGGGCCCCAGCATTTT
clone_size: once
j_call: TRBJ1-5
v_call: TRBV12-3/TRBV12-4
d_call: -

cdr3_aa: CASSSDRGLPTDTQYF
cdr3_nt: TGTGCCAGCAGCTCGGACAGGGGACTACCCACAGATACGCAGTATTTT
clone_size: -
j_call: TRBJ2-3
v_call: TRBV11-2
d_call: TRBD1

cdr3_aa: CASSGPGLAAYEQYF
cdr3_nt: TGTGCCAGCAGTGGCCCCGGACTAGCGGCTTACGAGCAGTACTTC
clone_size: -
j_call: TRBJ2-7
v_call: TRBV28
d_call: TRBD2

cdr3_aa: CASTYGPRGYGYTF
cdr3_nt: TGTGCCAGCACCTATGGGCCTCGGGGCTATGGCTACACCTTC
clone_size: -
j_call: TRBJ1-2
v_call: TRBV11-2
d_call: -

cdr3_aa: CSVGGGVSYEQYF
cdr3_nt: TGCAGCGTTGGCGGGGGCGTCTCCTACGAGCAGTACTTC
clone_size: -
j_call: TRBJ2-7
v_call: TRBV29-1
d_call: -